Each of the 3 T cell receptor beta chains below was sequenced from the same sample in a study of post-analysis software for immune sequencing data. Findings and caveats of the study: The five TRBV segments detected at higher frequency in patients than in controls included TRBV5-6, TRBV5-1 and TRBV20-1.

Libraries were made from TCR beta cDNA, and they carried unique molecular identifiers. Via MiXCR, TCRdb re-called the PCR reads, giving one row per CDR3 protein. The sample records roughly 200,000 distinct CDR3 sequences, about 30% being singletons. No antigen has been assigned to these receptors. Source material: blood. These receptors were taken from a girl aged 2-17 years with multiple sclerosis.

This clonotype was detected only once. This could be a read error, since a much larger clone is one nucleotide away. V is TRBV20-1 and J is TRBJ2-1; 9 positions agree with TRBD2. Germline-derived CDR1 and CDR2 are DFQATT and SNEGSKA (reference sequence). This CDR3 has 12 residues. V was clipped by 8 bases and J by 5 bases; unmatched bases: 4. CDR3 in amino acids: CSRTSDNNEQFF. The CDR3 region has the DNA TGCAGTCGGACTAGCGATAACAATGAGCAGTTCTTC.

Concerning this clonotype: A much larger clone differs by one base, so this may be a read error. The rearrangement links TRBV20-1 to TRBJ2-7; 10 nucleotides agree with TRBD2. The length of the CDR3 is 13 residues. Germline V gene data show CDR1 as DFQATT and CDR2 as SNEGSKA (reference sequence). In nucleotides, the CDR3 is TGCAGTACTAGCGGGACCGGATCCTACGAGCAGTACTTC. Translation gives CSTSGTGSYEQYF.

The chain combines TRBV4-2 with TRBJ2-1, with 9 bases aligning to TRBD1. Germline V gives CDR1 LGHNA, CDR2 YNFKEQ. The CDR3 extends over 16 amino acids. With 5 bases clipped from V and 7 bases from J, the junction kept 12 bases outside the gene matches. The CDR3: CASSEVGDRGLNEQFF. Here the CDR3 DNA reads TGTGCCAGCAGCGAGGTCGGAGACAGGGGGTTAAATGAGCAGTTCTTC.